These 25 T cell receptor beta chains came from one sample sequenced in a study of blood T cell repertoires in COVID-19. Profiling relied on immunoSEQ multiplex PCR, and the TCRdb table lists in-frame clones only, not all of them. The table shows 260,000 or so clones, with roughly 85% occurring only once. Sequencing used PBMCs or T cells enriched from blood (not recorded which). The receptors shown here come from a woman between 45 and 65 years old who had recovered from COVID-19.

V gene TRBV28 combines with J gene TRBJ1-3, with TRBD1 matching 8 bases. CDR3 size: 16 residues. Trimming took 6 bases from V and 3 from J; bases not matched to a gene: 10. Germline CDR1 reads MDHEN; CDR2 reads SYDVKM. Here the CDR3 DNA reads TGTGCCAGCAGCATGGCCGGGACAGGATTTGGAAACACCATATATTTT. Translated: CASSMAGTGFGNTIYF.

This clone has a handful of counts. The chain employs TRBV5-1 and TRBJ1-2; D possibly corresponds to TRBD1 (5 bases). There are 13 residues in the CDR3. CDR1 SGHRS and CDR2 YFSETQ come from the germline V gene. V was cut by 0 bases and J by 8 bases, with 11 bases left in between. CDR3 DNA sequence: TGCGCCAGCAGCTTGGAAGGGGTGGGAGGCTACACCTTC. Encoded protein: CASSLEGVGGYTF.

The chain joins TRBV28 to TRBJ1-3; no clear D. Deletions cut 7 bases from V and 1 base from J, with 8 bases between. Per germline, CDR1 MDHEN and CDR2 SYDVKM. The CDR3 contains 13 residues. CDR3 sequence reads: CASTTYSGNTIYF. CDR3 nucleotides: TGTGCCAGCACCACCTATTCTGGAAACACCATATATTTT. Using reference TRBV28 and TRBJ1-3 for the parts outside the CDR3, the full variable domain is DVKVTQSSRYLVKRTGEKVFLECVQDMDHENMFWYRQDPGLGLRLIYFSYDVKMKEKGDIPEGYSVSREKKERFSLILESASTNQTSMYLCASTTYSGNTIYFGEGSWLTVV.

The rearrangement joins TRBV19 to TRBJ1-2; 8 bases line up with TRBD1. The CDR3 has 14 amino acids. V shed 7 bases, J shed 4 bases, and the junction held 8 bases outside the gene matches. Germline CDR1 is LNHDA and CDR2 is SQIVND (reference sequence). CDR3 in amino acids: CASTLDRVPYGYTF. In DNA form, the CDR3 reads TGTGCCAGTACCTTGGACAGGGTCCCCTATGGCTACACCTTC.

J is TRBJ2-1 and V is TRBV10-3; maybe TRBD2 (5 bases). CDR1 ENHRY and CDR2 SYGVKD come from the germline V gene. The V and J ends lost 6 bases and 5 bases respectively, with 20 bases between them. This CDR3 spans 16 amino acids. The CDR3 loop reads CAISPPTRLGDNEQFF. The CDR3 DNA reads as TGTGCCATCAGCCCACCGACTCGACTCGGGGACAATGAGCAGTTCTTC.

The J gene is TRBJ2-5, the V gene TRBV5-1; no definite D call. Trimming took 0 bases from V and 3 from J, leaving 12 bases between them. Germline CDR1 reads SGHRS; CDR2 reads YFSETQ. CDR3 size: 15 residues. CDR3: CASSLGLRGEETQYF. CDR3 nucleotides: TGCGCCAGCAGCTTGGGCCTTCGTGGAGAAGAGACCCAGTACTTC.

The V call is TRBV4-1, the J call TRBJ1-2; weak D call: TRBD1 (6 bases). Germline CDR1 and CDR2: MGHRA and YSYEKL. Trimming left V 5 bases short and J 3 bases short, with 10 bases between. There are 13 residues in the CDR3. This chain's CDR3 is CASSERTDYGYTF. DNA for the CDR3: TGCGCCAGCAGCGAGCGGACAGACTATGGCTACACCTTC.

The chain joins TRBV14 to TRBJ2-7, with TRBD2 matching over 12 bases. The CDR3 consists of 16 residues. V was pared by 4 bases and J by 0 bases, with 4 bases of the junction left unmatched. Germline V gene sequence: CDR1 SGHDN, CDR2 FVKESK. CDR3 sequence reads: CASSLGLAGPSYEQYF. CDR3 sequence (DNA): TGTGCCAGCAGCCTCGGACTAGCGGGGCCCTCCTACGAGCAGTACTTC. Variable domain in full (rest from reference TRBV14 and TRBJ2-7): EAGVTQFPSHSVIEKGQTVTLRCDPISGHDNLYWYRRVMGKEIKFLLHFVKESKQDESGMPNNRFLAERTGGTYSTLKVQPAELEDSGVYFCASSLGLAGPSYEQYFGPGTRLTVT.

This chain links TRBV4-2 with TRBJ2-1; 9 bases map to TRBD1. CDR3 length: 15 amino acids. The germline V gene has CDR1 LGHNA and CDR2 YNFKEQ. With V trimmed by 2 bases and J by 8 bases, 7 bases remained unmatched. CDR3 sequence reads: CASSQHTGGNDEQFF. Written as DNA, the CDR3 is TGTGCCAGCAGCCAACACACAGGGGGCAACGATGAGCAGTTCTTC.

The chain recombines TRBV25-1 with TRBJ1-4; D is undetermined. The CDR3 loop spans 17 amino acids. Trimming took 6 bases from V and 0 from J, leaving 17 bases between them. CDR1 MGHDK and CDR2 SYGVNS come from the germline V gene. The CDR3: CASSPGEPYATNEKLFF. Here the CDR3 DNA reads TGTGCCAGCAGCCCGGGAGAACCCTATGCAACTAATGAAAAACTGTTTTTT.

V usage is TRBV28 and J usage is TRBJ1-5; D ambiguous. CDR1 and CDR2 from the germline V gene are MDHEN and SYDVKM. V was cut by 3 bases and J by 7 bases, with 4 bases left in between. There are 11 residues in the CDR3. The CDR3 loop reads CASSFRQPQHF. DNA for the CDR3: TGTGCCAGCAGTTTCCGGCAGCCCCAGCATTTT.

This chain connects TRBV2 to TRBJ1-2; the D gene is possibly TRBD1 (6 bases). This CDR3 has 13 amino acids. The V gene lost 5 bases and the J gene lost 6 bases, with 13 bases spanning the gap. The germline V gene has CDR1 SNHLY and CDR2 FYNNEI. The CDR3 DNA is TGTGCCAGCAGTTTACAGGGAGAGCATGGCTACACCTTC. It encodes CASSLQGEHGYTF.

The chain carries TRBV4-1 and TRBJ2-7, with 9 nucleotides matching TRBD1. The CDR3 sequence is 15 residues long. Per germline, CDR1 MGHRA and CDR2 YSYEKL. With 3 bases clipped from V and 5 bases from J, the junction kept 8 bases outside the gene matches. The CDR3 sequence: CASSQPGTGSHEQYF. For the CDR3, the DNA is TGCGCCAGCAGCCAGCCCGGGACAGGGTCCCACGAGCAGTACTTC.

This chain's CDR3 is CASRWTGSNEKLFF. The CDR3 DNA reads as TGTGCCAGCAGGTGGACAGGGTCTAATGAAAAACTGTTTTTT. The chain recombines TRBV28 with TRBJ1-4; 8 positions agree with TRBD1. V was pared by 6 bases and J by 3 bases, with 3 bases of the junction left unmatched. CDR3 length: 14 residues. Germline V gives CDR1 MDHEN, CDR2 SYDVKM.

The rearrangement joins TRBV11-2 to TRBJ2-3, with TRBD1 as a possible D gene (8 bases). The CDR3 sequence is 15 residues long. Trimming shortened V by 5 bases and J by 5 bases, and 17 bases separated the two germline ends. In germline, CDR1 is SGHAT, CDR2 FQNNGV. The CDR3 spells CASSTRQGRGDTQYF. CDR3 DNA: TGTGCCAGCAGCACGCGACAGGGGAGGGGAGATACGCAGTATTTT.

V usage is TRBV5-1 and J usage is TRBJ2-3, with 12 nucleotides matching TRBD2. This CDR3 is built from 15 residues. Trimming at V came to 0 bases and at J to 6 bases, leaving 2 bases not matched to a gene. Per the germline V gene, CDR1 is SGHRS and CDR2 is YFSETQ. CDR3 residues: CASSLGTSGVDTQYF. The CDR3 region has the DNA TGCGCCAGCAGCTTGGGGACTAGCGGGGTTGATACGCAGTATTTT. Full variable domain (rest looked up from reference TRBV5-1 and TRBJ2-3): KAGVTQTPRYLIKTRGQQVTLSCSPISGHRSVSWYQQTPGQGLQFLFEYFSETQRNKGNFPGRFSGRQFSNSRSEMNVSTLELGDSALYLCASSLGTSGVDTQYFGPGTRLTVL.

This clone is a singleton in its sample. The rearrangement joins TRBV7-9 to TRBJ2-5; a weak D match, TRBD2 (5 bases). The germline V and J ends were trimmed by 8 bases and 5 bases, with 21 bases remaining between them. The CDR3 totals 15 residues. The germline CDR1 and CDR2 sequences are SEHNR and FQNEAQ (reference sequence). The CDR3 coding sequence is TGTGCCAGCGCCCCCGCAGCCTCTTCGGGGGAGACCCAGTACTTC. The encoded protein is CASAPAASSGETQYF.

This rearrangement joins TRBV27 to TRBJ2-7; weak D call: TRBD1 (5 bases). CDR1 and CDR2 from the germline V gene are MNHEY and SMNVEV (reference sequence). The CDR3 sequence is 14 residues long. V lost 4 bases and J 1 base, leaving 11 bases between the germline ends. The CDR3 region is CASSYSAGSYEQYF. Written as DNA, the CDR3 is TGTGCCAGCAGTTATAGTGCAGGGTCCTACGAGCAGTACTTC.

V and J are TRBV3-1 (or the pseudogene TRBV3-2) and TRBJ2-2; D may be TRBD1 (6 bases). Germline CDR1 reads LGHDT; CDR2 reads YNNKEL (reference sequence). The CDR3 spans 19 residues. V was cut by 0 bases and J by 4 bases, with 21 bases left in between. The CDR3 region is CASSQDPGRDICVTGELFF. CDR3 coding DNA: TGTGCCAGCAGCCAAGATCCGGGCAGGGACATATGCGTCACCGGGGAGCTGTTTTTT.

The chain recombines TRBV9 with TRBJ1-2; TRBD1 is a possible D gene (6 bases). The CDR3 sequence is 15 residues long. V was shortened by 4 bases and J by 4 bases, with 17 bases between the two germline ends. Germline V lookup: CDR1 SGDLS, CDR2 YYNGEE. CDR3 region: CASSTRTAPRYGYTF. The CDR3 nucleotides read TGTGCCAGCAGCACTAGGACAGCACCTCGCTATGGCTACACCTTC.

The chain joins TRBV5-1 to TRBJ1-2, with 7 bases matching TRBD1. V lost 5 bases and J lost 8; bases outside the gene matches: 15. Germline loops: CDR1 SGHRS, CDR2 YFSETQ. This CDR3 comprises 15 residues. The CDR3 sequence: CASSPTATGARGYTF. DNA of the CDR3: TGCGCCAGCAGTCCCACTGCCACAGGGGCGCGAGGCTACACCTTC.

V and J are TRBV11-2 and TRBJ2-2; 8 bases match TRBD1. Germline V CDR1 and CDR2: SGHAT, FQNNGV. J was trimmed by 3 bases and V by 2 bases; bases with no gene match: 2. This CDR3 region has 15 residues. CDR3 nucleotide sequence: TGTGCCAGCAGCTTAACGGGACAGGACACCGGGGAGCTGTTTTTT. Encoded protein: CASSLTGQDTGELFF.

The chain uses TRBV5-1 and TRBJ1-2; a weak D match, TRBD1 (5 bases). CDR1 SGHRS and CDR2 YFSETQ come from the germline V gene. There are 14 residues in the CDR3. The ends were cut back, 4 bases at V and 4 bases at J, with 14 bases in the middle. For the CDR3, the DNA is TGCGCCAGCAGCCCGCCAGGGCAAATCTATGGCTACACCTTC. Translation gives CASSPPGQIYGYTF.

This clone has a handful of counts. This chain connects TRBV7-6 to TRBJ1-1, with D perhaps TRBD1 (5 bases). Per germline, CDR1 SGHVS and CDR2 FNYEAQ. This CDR3 region has 14 residues. Trimming shortened V by 5 bases and J by 3 bases, and 13 bases separated the two germline ends. CDR3 loop: CASSLKAGDTEAFF. CDR3 DNA: TGTGCCAGCAGCCTAAAGGCGGGGGACACTGAAGCTTTCTTT.

The chain employs TRBV19 and TRBJ2-3, with 8 nucleotides matching TRBD1. V dropped 3 bases and J dropped 4; count of bases not matched to a gene: 12. This CDR3 contains 17 residues. Germline V gives CDR1 LNHDA, CDR2 SQIVND (reference sequence). The CDR3 coding sequence is TGTGCCAGTAGTATGACCCCCCCTGGACAGGGCCCAGATACGCAGTATTTT. Encoded protein: CASSMTPPGQGPDTQYF. The whole variable domain, remainder taken from reference TRBV19 and TRBJ2-3, is DGGITQSPKYLFRKEGQNVTLSCEQNLNHDAMYWYRQDPGQGLRLIYYSQIVNDFQKGDIAEGYSVSREKKESFPLTVTSAQKNPTAFYLCASSMTPPGQGPDTQYFGPGTRLTVL.